The T cell receptor beta chain under discussion was sequenced for a study of CD8 T cells in ankylosing spondylitis. Findings and limits, study-wide: Disease-linked clones proved CD8+ and comparatively uncommon in peripheral blood.

Trimming cost V 7 bases and J 5 bases; bases outside gene matches: 4. The germline CDR1 and CDR2 sequences are MNHNS and SASEGT. There are 13 residues in the CDR3. This clonotype was seen only a few times. What it recognizes is unknown. One entry per CDR3 protein, called by TCRdb with MiXCR from the 5' RACE reads. This sample has under 300,000 distinct CDR3 sequences; 8% to 11% occur once, and the top ten carry 2.5% to 3%. The chain recombines TRBV6-1 with TRBJ1-5; TRBD1 agrees at 8 bases. The specimen sequenced was blood, either unsorted or a sorted T cell fraction (not recorded which). The clonotype originates from a male donor with ankylosing spondylitis or in good health (not recorded which). The CDR3 sequence is CASTLTGDQPQHF. CDR3 in DNA: TGTGCCAGCACCTTGACAGGGGATCAGCCCCAGCATTTT.